The 12 T cell receptor beta chains reported below all come from one sample, sequenced in a study of cytomegalovirus exposure and HLA in healthy donors. PCR was performed using 60 Vbeta and 13 Jbeta primers. The table came from immunoSEQ multiplex PCR; TCRdb's copy has only in-frame clones and leaves some out. The table includes 100,000 to 150,000 clones, approximately 81% detected once. What was sequenced was PBMCs. The receptor set was obtained from a male donor in good health and CMV-seronegative.

The chain links TRBV7-3 to TRBJ1-1; no reliable D call. This CDR3 region has 14 residues. V was trimmed by 5 bases and J by 1 base, leaving 11 bases between them. Germline V CDR1 and CDR2: SGHTA, FQGTGA. CDR3 sequence (DNA): TGTGCCAGCAGCCCCAGCGGCGGGAACACTGAAGCTTTCTTT. Its protein product is CASSPSGGNTEAFF. Combining the CDR3 with reference TRBV7-3 and TRBJ1-1 gives the whole variable domain GAGVSQTPSNKVTEKGKYVELRCDPISGHTALYWYRQSLGQGPEFLIYFQGTGAADDSGLPNDRFFAVRPEGSVSTLKIQRTERGDSAVYLCASSPSGGNTEAFFGQGTRLTVV.

The rearrangement joins TRBV5-1 to TRBJ1-4, with D unclear. V gave up 1 base and J gave up 8 bases, with 18 bases separating them. In germline, CDR1 is SGHRS, CDR2 YFSETQ. CDR3 size: 16 residues. The DNA of the CDR3 is TGCGCCAGCAGCTTGTCAGTAGCGGCGATAAGCGAAAAACTGTTTTTT. Amino acid sequence: CASSLSVAAISEKLFF.

The chain has TRBV30 and TRBJ1-2; D is uncertain. The CDR3 is made up of 14 amino acids. In germline, CDR1 is GTSNPN, CDR2 SVGIG (reference sequence). V lost 2 bases to trimming and J lost 4 bases, with 14 bases between them. CDR3 protein: CAWSYEAPLYGYTF. The CDR3 coding sequence is TGTGCCTGGAGTTACGAAGCTCCTCTCTATGGCTACACCTTC. Drawing the rest from reference TRBV30 and TRBJ1-2, the complete variable domain is SQTIHQWPATLVQPVGSPLSLECTVEGTSNPNLYWYRQAAGRGLQLLFYSVGIGQISSEVPQNLSASRPQDRQFILSSKKLLLSDSGFYLCAWSYEAPLYGYTFGSGTRLTVV.

The chain couples TRBV5-1 to TRBJ1-1; unclear D gene. CDR1 and CDR2 from the germline V gene are SGHRS and YFSETQ. This CDR3 comprises 13 residues. Trimming cost V 3 bases and J 1 base, with 7 bases left between them. CDR3 sequence reads: CASSWEGNTEAFF. The CDR3 bases are TGCGCCAGCAGCTGGGAGGGGAACACTGAAGCTTTCTTT.

The table lists this clone with a few counts. The gene calls are TRBV14 and TRBJ2-1; 10 positions match TRBD2. The CDR3 runs 17 residues. Per the germline V gene, CDR1 is SGHDN and CDR2 is FVKESK. Trimming at V came to 4 bases and at J to 3 bases, leaving 9 bases not matched to a gene. CDR3 amino acids: CASSPAVLAGLYNEQFF. As DNA, the CDR3 is TGTGCCAGCAGCCCAGCGGTACTAGCGGGACTCTACAATGAGCAGTTCTTC.

The J gene is TRBJ2-5, the V gene TRBV2; TRBD2 aligns across 14 bases. The CDR3 covers 16 residues. The germline V gene encodes CDR1 SNHLY and CDR2 FYNNEI. V lost 6 bases and J lost 3; bases outside the gene matches: 6. The CDR3 reads CASRPLGLAGEETQYF. For the CDR3, the DNA is TGTGCCAGCAGACCCCTGGGACTAGCGGGGGAAGAGACCCAGTACTTC.

CDR3 protein: CASSQYTGTTQFF. The CDR3 DNA sequence: TGTGCCAGCAGTCAATACACCGGGACTACCCAGTTCTTC. The V gene is TRBV27, the J gene TRBJ2-1; TRBD2 agrees at 7 bases. The germline V gene has CDR1 MNHEY and CDR2 SMNVEV (reference sequence). This CDR3 region has 13 residues. V lost 5 bases, J lost 13 bases, and 11 bases stayed unmatched.

The V gene is TRBV14, the J gene TRBJ1-1; D call uncertain. Deletions cut 4 bases from V and 11 bases from J, with 20 bases between. The germline CDR1 and CDR2 sequences are SGHDN and FVKESK. The CDR3 runs to 14 residues. The chain's CDR3 is CASSRPGPNTGAFF. The CDR3 coding sequence is TGTGCCAGCAGCCGCCCTGGGCCTAACACTGGTGCTTTCTTT.

This clone came up a few times. The J gene is TRBJ2-1, the V gene TRBV19; TRBD1 agrees at 9 bases. This CDR3 contains 15 residues. Germline V lookup: CDR1 LNHDA, CDR2 SQIVND (reference sequence). The J segment lost 7 bases and the V segment lost 3 bases, leaving 7 bases of the junction unmatched. CDR3 nucleotides: TGTGCCAGTAGTATCCTGGGACAGGGTGGTAATGAGCAGTTCTTC. It specifies CASSILGQGGNEQFF.

This chain links TRBV29-1 with TRBJ2-1; D perhaps matches TRBD2 (6 bases). Trimming took off 6 bases at V and 7 bases at J, with 13 bases between the two ends. Germline V gene data show CDR1 as SQVTM and CDR2 as ANQGSEA. The CDR3 runs to 12 residues. The CDR3: CSVAPGVNEQFF. CDR3 nucleotides: TGCAGCGTCGCCCCGGGAGTTAATGAGCAGTTCTTC.

The gene calls are TRBV28 and TRBJ1-1; a possible D gene is TRBD1 (5 bases). V was shortened by 3 bases and J by 5 bases, with 16 bases between the two germline ends. CDR1 MDHEN and CDR2 SYDVKM come from the germline V gene. This CDR3 has 15 amino acids. The CDR3 nucleotides are TGTGCCAGCAGTTTCGGGGGGATAACAGCGACTGAAGCTTTCTTT. Translating gives CASSFGGITATEAFF.

V gene TRBV19 combines with J gene TRBJ2-3; 9 positions agree with TRBD1. This CDR3 spans 15 amino acids. V lost 5 bases and J lost 4; bases outside the gene matches: 7. Germline CDR1 reads LNHDA; CDR2 reads SQIVND (reference sequence). The CDR3 nucleotides are TGTGCCAGTAGTCCAACAGGGGGCCGCGCAGATACGCAGTATTTT. This gives the protein CASSPTGGRADTQYF.